A selection of T cell receptor beta chains follows, all from one sample in a study of read filtering for tumor transcriptome and immune sequencing. TCRdb ran MiXCR on the reads and lists one entry per CDR3 protein. The top ten clones hold 7% to 9% of a sample with 130,000 or so distinct CDR3 sequences, about 13% of them seen once. The source material was a population of CD138-negative cells sorted from bone marrow. These TCRs come from a donor aged 40 or over with multiple myeloma. Each CDR3 is given with its conserved first and last residue. A D gene is named only where the DNA matches it firmly. Part of the rows lack a size; the others show once, few, many or a class for expanded clones.

V gene	D gene	J gene	clone size	CDR3 protein	CDR3 DNA
TRBV20-1	TRBD2	TRBJ2-7	many	CSATSGKVFYEQYF	TGCAGTGCTACTAGCGGGAAGGTCTTCTACGAGCAGTACTTC
TRBV15	TRBD1	TRBJ1-5	NA	CATSGQGLNQPQHF	TGTGCCACCAGCGGACAGGGGTTAAATCAGCCCCAGCATTTT
TRBV19	NA	TRBJ1-5	many	CASSPRGQGGSQPQHF	TGTGCCAGTAGCCCCCGGGGGCAGGGTGGGAGCCAGCCCCAGCATTTT
TRBV5-5	NA	TRBJ2-2	many	CASSFDTGELFF	TGTGCCAGCAGCTTTGACACCGGGGAGCTGTTTTTT
TRBV3-1	TRBD2	TRBJ2-7	many	CASRDTGTSDYEQYF	TGTGCCAGCAGGGATACCGGGACTAGCGACTACGAGCAGTACTTC
TRBV27	NA	TRBJ2-1	many	CASSITGSVGNEQFF	TGTGCCAGCAGTATTACAGGGTCGGTAGGGAATGAGCAGTTCTTC
TRBV7-9	NA	TRBJ2-2	NA	CAAWKEAGELFF	TGTGCCGCATGGAAGGAAGCCGGGGAGCTGTTTTTT
TRBV4-1	NA	TRBJ2-7	many	CASSQEPTAEQYF	TGCGCCAGCAGCCAAGAACCCACAGCCGAGCAGTACTTC
TRBV6-2/TRBV6-3	NA	TRBJ1-1	many	CASIGTRGMNTEAFF	TGTGCCAGCATAGGGACGAGGGGAATGAACACTGAAGCTTTCTTT
TRBV7-2	NA	TRBJ1-1	NA	CAGSSDGGTEAFF	TGTGCCGGCAGCTCGGACGGGGGCACTGAAGCTTTTTTT
TRBV6-2/TRBV6-3	NA	TRBJ2-1	NA	CASTNGGRGSYNEQFF	TGTGCCAGCACCAACGGAGGTCGGGGCTCCTACAATGAGCAGTTCTTC
TRBV6-2/TRBV6-3	NA	TRBJ1-1	many	CASSSDTNTEAFF	TGTGCCAGCAGTTCGGACACCAACACTGAAGCTTTCTTT
TRBV29-1	NA	TRBJ2-7	many	CSVLESPYEQYF	TGCAGCGTTCTGGAGAGCCCCTACGAGCAGTACTTC
TRBV7-9	TRBD1	TRBJ1-1	many	CASSPQGGRSSTEAFF	TGTGCCAGCAGCCCCCAGGGGGGGCGTTCAAGCACTGAAGCTTTCTTT
TRBV7-9	NA	TRBJ1-1	many	CASSNRTGSQEAFF	TGTGCCAGCAGCAATCGTACAGGTTCTCAGGAAGCTTTCTTT
TRBV6-6	TRBD2	TRBJ2-2	many	CASSSLAGAGELFF	TGTGCCAGCAGTTCCCTAGCGGGAGCCGGGGAGCTGTTTTTT
TRBV12-3/TRBV12-4	TRBD2	TRBJ2-2	many	CASSPARLAGVGWRTGELFF	TGTGCCAGCAGTCCCGCCCGACTAGCGGGAGTCGGGTGGAGGACCGGGGAGCTGTTTTTT
TRBV20-1	NA	TRBJ1-1	many	CSARDQGDTEAFF	TGCAGTGCTAGGGACCAGGGTGACACTGAAGCTTTCTTT